The 14 T cell receptor beta chains below come from one sample, sequenced in a study of regulatory T cells in long-lasting Graves disease. Combining iRepertoire HTBI primers with Arm-PCR of CDR3 regions, the authors built TCR beta libraries. TCRdb reanalysed the multiplex PCR reads using MiXCR and keeps one entry per CDR3 protein. The table shows a few hundred thousand distinct CDR3 sequences, with about a sixth occurring only once. Described time point: newly diagnosed GD, antithyroid drugs for less than 3 months. RNA from PBMCs was the source of the TCR library. The same sample was also used in a study of T cells in Graves' hyperthyroidism and ophthalmopathy.

The sample here was peripheral blood mononuclear cells (PBMCs), taken at new diagnosis, from a patient treated with antithyroid drugs. These receptors were collected from a man aged 35-49 years with Graves disease.

At least ten counts were recorded for this clonotype. The chain couples TRBV20-1 to TRBJ1-5; a possible D gene is TRBD1 (6 bases). There are 13 residues in the CDR3. Trimming removed 4 bases from V and 4 bases from J, with 11 bases in between. Germline CDR1 and CDR2: DFQATT and SNEGSKA (reference sequence). The CDR3 here is CSANSGQNQPQHF. CDR3 bases: TGCAGTGCTAACAGCGGACAGAATCAGCCCCAGCATTTT.

This clonotype has more than one count but fewer than ten. This rearrangement joins TRBV5-1 to TRBJ1-2; D is unclear. Trimming removed 0 bases from V and 2 bases from J, with 11 bases in between. The CDR3 sequence is 15 residues long. Per the germline V gene, CDR1 is SGHRS and CDR2 is YFSETQ. This chain's CDR3 is CASSLALPGNYGYTF. DNA for the CDR3: TGCGCCAGCAGCTTGGCCTTGCCCGGGAACTATGGCTACACCTTC.

This clonotype was seen at least ten times. The V and J genes are TRBV12-5 and TRBJ2-7; D could derive from TRBD1 or TRBD2 (5 bases each). CDR1 is LGHNT, CDR2 FRNRAP, per germline. Between the trimmed V and J ends, which lost 0 bases and 2 bases, there was a span of 17 bases. This CDR3 has 17 amino acids. The CDR3 here is CASGLVLFRDGAYEQYF. For the CDR3, the DNA is TGTGCTAGTGGTTTGGTACTCTTTAGGGACGGGGCCTACGAGCAGTACTTC.

This clonotype showed up just a few times. This chain connects TRBV4-3 to TRBJ2-5; TRBD2 agrees at 10 bases. CDR3 size: 16 residues. The V and J ends lost 3 bases and 4 bases, in that order; junction bases with no gene match: 8. Germline V CDR1 and CDR2: LGHNA, YSLEER. The CDR3 DNA sequence: TGCGCCAGCAGCCAGCAATACCTAGCGGGGGTAGAGACCCAGTACTTC. Its translation is CASSQQYLAGVETQYF.

The chain uses TRBV12-5 and TRBJ1-6; possibly TRBD1 for D (5 bases). The V and J ends lost 1 base and 7 bases respectively, with 8 bases between them. Germline-derived CDR1 and CDR2 are LGHNT and FRNRAP. This CDR3 is built from 14 residues. The CDR3 DNA reads TGTGCTAGTGGTTTGGGACAGTTGAATTCACCCCTCCACTTT. As protein: CASGLGQLNSPLHF.

In this sample, this clonotype turned up many times. The chain joins TRBV18 to TRBJ1-1; unclear D gene. The CDR3 length is 12 residues. Per the germline V gene, CDR1 is KGHSH and CDR2 is LQKENI. V lost 3 bases, J lost 6 bases, and 8 bases lay in between. CDR3 in amino acids: CASSPRLPEAFF. CDR3 coding DNA: TGTGCCAGCTCACCCCGCCTCCCTGAAGCTTTCTTT.

On this clonotype itself: This clone may be a read error of a much larger clone one base away. V usage is TRBV10-3 and J usage is TRBJ2-3, with TRBD1 identical over 7 bases. With 5 bases clipped from V and 6 bases from J, the junction kept 23 bases outside the gene matches. The CDR3 covers 19 residues. Germline V lookup: CDR1 ENHRY, CDR2 SYGVKD. The CDR3 spells CAISPDRPTGKVQYDTQYF. Here the CDR3 DNA reads TGTGCCATCAGTCCTGACAGGCCGACAGGGAAGGTCCAATATGATACGCAGTATTTT.

There are many counts of this clonotype. The V and J genes are TRBV6-1 and TRBJ2-1, with 9 bases aligning to TRBD2. Germline lookup yields CDR1 MNHNS and CDR2 SASEGT. Unmatched junction bases numbered 5, after V lost 4 bases and J lost 4 bases. The CDR3 consists of 15 residues. The CDR3 is CASSVGLARYNEQFF. In nucleotides, the CDR3 is TGTGCCAGCAGTGTCGGACTAGCGCGATACAATGAGCAGTTCTTC.

This clonotype came up many times. The V and J genes are TRBV19 and TRBJ2-6, with TRBD1 identical over 10 bases. Germline V gene lookup returns CDR1 LNHDA and CDR2 SQIVND (reference sequence). CDR3 length: 17 amino acids. J lost 1 base, V lost 5 bases, and 5 bases had no gene match. The CDR3 DNA reads TGTGCCAGTAGTGCCGGGACAGGGGTATCTGGGGCCAACGTCCTGACTTTC. It yields the protein CASSAGTGVSGANVLTF.

This clonotype was seen a few times. The rearrangement uses TRBV11-2 and TRBJ2-5, with D uncertain. Trimming stripped 5 bases from V and 5 bases from J, with 9 bases between. This CDR3 has 12 amino acids. Germline CDR1 and CDR2: SGHAT and FQNNGV. The CDR3 nucleotides are TGTGCCAGCAGCAGGGTTTTTGAGACCCAGTACTTC. The encoded protein is CASSRVFETQYF. Based on the CDR3 plus reference TRBV11-2 and TRBJ2-5, the full variable domain is EAGVAQSPRYKIIEKRQSVAFWCNPISGHATLYWYQQILGQGPKLLIQFQNNGVVDDSQLPKDRFSAERLKGVDSTLKIQPAKLEDSAVYLCASSRVFETQYFGPGTRLLVL.

This clonotype has ten or more counts. This rearrangement joins TRBV30 to TRBJ1-1; perhaps TRBD1 as D (6 bases). The germline gives CDR1 GTSNPN, CDR2 SVGIG (reference sequence). Trimming removed 4 bases from V and 0 bases from J, with 15 bases in between. CDR3 length equals 15 residues. The chain's CDR3 is CAWNYRGQLNTEAFF. CDR3 bases: TGTGCCTGGAACTATCGAGGACAGTTGAACACTGAAGCTTTCTTT. Full variable domain (rest looked up from reference TRBV30 and TRBJ1-1): SQTIHQWPATLVQPVGSPLSLECTVEGTSNPNLYWYRQAAGRGLQLLFYSVGIGQISSEVPQNLSASRPQDRQFILSSKKLLLSDSGFYLCAWNYRGQLNTEAFFGQGTRLTVV.

In this sample, this clonotype turned up many times. The rearrangement joins TRBV12-3 or TRBV12-4 to TRBJ2-1; a weak D match, TRBD2 (6 bases). The V gene lost 6 bases and the J gene lost 1 base, with 13 bases spanning the gap. The CDR3 spans 15 residues. CDR3 loop: CASSGGALSYNEQFF. In DNA form, the CDR3 reads TGTGCCAGCAGCGGAGGGGCCCTATCCTACAATGAGCAGTTCTTC.

The table lists this clonotype with many counts. This chain joins TRBV2 and TRBJ2-1, with no clear D. The length of the CDR3 is 13 residues. Germline loops: CDR1 SNHLY, CDR2 FYNNEI. The germline V and J ends were trimmed by 4 bases and 9 bases, with 13 bases remaining between them. CDR3 residues: CASSARSDGEQFF. Here the CDR3 DNA reads TGTGCCAGCAGTGCCAGGTCGGACGGTGAGCAGTTCTTC.

This clonotype was seen a few times. The chain uses TRBV15 and TRBJ1-6, with a possible D match to TRBD1 (5 bases). The CDR3 extends over 15 amino acids. Germline values: CDR1 LNHNV, CDR2 YYDKDF (reference sequence). The V gene lost 0 bases and the J gene lost 9 bases, with 12 bases spanning the gap. The CDR3 here is CATSRDRGVRSPLHF. The CDR3 DNA reads TGTGCCACCAGCAGAGATCGGGGGGTTCGTTCACCCCTCCACTTT.